The 6 T cell receptor beta chains in this list originate from one sample, sequenced in a study of response to subunit inactivated influenza vaccine. TCRdb called the RT-PCR reads again in MiXCR, with one record for every CDR3 protein. Counted here are around 750,000 distinct CDR3 sequences, over 20% occurring once; the ten biggest clones make up roughly 10%. Sequences were derived from PBMCs from blood, sampled approximately 5 days after vaccination. Receptors originate from a man aged 50 to 60 who received an inactivated influenza vaccine.

The CDR3 region is CASSLKTVLRREQYF. DNA for the CDR3: TGTGCCAGCAGTTTGAAGACAGTCCTACGGAGGGAGCAGTACTTC. This chain joins TRBV28 and TRBJ2-7; the D gene could be TRBD1 or TRBD2 (5 bases each). CDR3 size: 15 residues. V lost 3 bases and J 7 bases, leaving 19 bases between the germline ends. Looked up from germline, CDR1 is MDHEN and CDR2 is SYDVKM. Using reference TRBV28 and TRBJ2-7 for the parts outside the CDR3, the full variable domain is DVKVTQSSRYLVKRTGEKVFLECVQDMDHENMFWYRQDPGLGLRLIYFSYDVKMKEKGDIPEGYSVSREKKERFSLILESASTNQTSMYLCASSLKTVLRREQYFGPGTRLTVT.

This chain connects TRBV5-1 to TRBJ1-1; 8 bases match TRBD1. Per the germline V gene, CDR1 is SGHRS and CDR2 is YFSETQ. The CDR3 spans 12 residues. J gave up 8 bases and V 5 bases, and 5 bases lay outside the gene matches. CDR3 sequence: CASRPRTGEAFF. DNA for the CDR3: TGCGCCAGCAGACCTAGGACAGGGGAAGCTTTCTTT.

This clonotype was counted at least ten times. The genes are TRBV12-3 or TRBV12-4 and TRBJ1-1; 11 bases line up with TRBD1. V lost 2 bases and J lost 4; bases outside the gene matches: 3. The CDR3 spans 15 residues. The CDR3 protein is CASSLSGTGGTEAFF. CDR3 sequence (DNA): TGTGCCAGCAGTTTATCGGGGACAGGGGGCACTGAAGCTTTCTTT.

This chain joins TRBV18 and TRBJ2-1, with 11 bases fitting TRBD2. V gave up 4 bases and J gave up 5 bases; unmatched junction bases: 7. Germline V lookup: CDR1 KGHSH, CDR2 LQKENI. This CDR3 has 16 residues. CDR3 in DNA: TGTGCCAGCTCACAAACTAGCGGGAGTCCCCACAATGAGCAGTTCTTC. Protein product: CASSQTSGSPHNEQFF.

Note on this clonotype: One end of the junction fails to match germline, which may point to a read error. The chain carries TRBV28 and TRBJ2-6, with D perhaps being TRBD1 or TRBD2 (5 bases each). Germline CDR1 is MDHEN and CDR2 is SYDVKM. This CDR3 spans 18 amino acids. CDR3 residues: CARSLFLGVGLGANVLTF. The CDR3 DNA reads as TGTGCCCGCAGTTTATTTTTAGGGGTCGGACTTGGGGCCAACGTCCTGACTTTC.

In its sample, this clonotype was seen many times. The V and J genes are TRBV5-1 and TRBJ2-2; D is possibly TRBD1 (6 bases). Per germline, CDR1 SGHRS and CDR2 YFSETQ. Trimming took off 1 base at V and 2 bases at J, with 12 bases between the two ends. This CDR3 region has 16 residues. As DNA, the CDR3 is TGCGCCAGCAGCTTGTTGTCCAGGGGTAACACCGGGGAGCTGTTTTTT. Amino acid sequence: CASSLLSRGNTGELFF.